Below, 8 T cell receptor beta chains from the same sample are listed, as sequenced in a study of OX40 agonist ivuxolimab in advanced cancers. TCRdb's table, derived via immunoSEQ multiplex PCR, lists solely in-frame clones and lacks some. Of 50,000 to 65,000 clones listed, around 84% are singletons. The sample consisted of CD4+ or CD8+ T cells sorted from blood, taken in a trial of the OX40 agonist ivuxolimab. The receptors were gathered from an adult with an advanced solid tumor such as melanoma, head and neck, liver or kidney cancer.

The genes are TRBV20-1 and TRBJ2-1, with D possibly being TRBD2 (6 bases). This CDR3 spans 11 amino acids. CDR1 and CDR2 from the germline V gene are DFQATT and SNEGSKA (reference sequence). Between the trimmed V and J ends, which lost 3 bases and 7 bases, there was a span of 7 bases. CDR3 DNA sequence: TGCAGTGCTAGTGGGGGGAATGAGCAGTTCTTC. Translating it yields CSASGGNEQFF.

This sequence joins TRBV25-1 and TRBJ2-3; 8 bases are shared with TRBD2. Germline V CDR1 and CDR2: MGHDK, SYGVNS. The CDR3 has 14 amino acids. Unmatched junction bases numbered 4, after V lost 2 bases and J lost 6 bases. CDR3 sequence: CASSEPGGKDTQYF. The CDR3 DNA is TGTGCCAGCAGTGAACCGGGGGGGAAGGATACGCAGTATTTT.

The V gene is TRBV29-1, the J gene TRBJ2-1; 9 bases agree with TRBD1. Trimming cost V 5 bases and J 8 bases; bases outside gene matches: 13. Germline CDR1 and CDR2: SQVTM and ANQGSEA. The CDR3 loop spans 15 amino acids. For the CDR3, the DNA is TGCAGCGTTACAAGAACCGGGACAGGGTTCGATGAGCAGTTCTTC. Amino acids: CSVTRTGTGFDEQFF.

V gene TRBV10-3 combines with J gene TRBJ2-5; 7 nucleotides line up with TRBD2. Germline CDR1 is ENHRY and CDR2 is SYGVKD. Germline trimming cut 0 bases from V and 5 bases from J; bases unmatched to any gene: 3. The CDR3 length is 14 residues. CDR3 DNA sequence: TGTGCCATCAGTGAGTCCGTGGGGGGGGAGACCCAGTACTTC. It translates to CAISESVGGETQYF.

The V call is TRBV5-1, the J call TRBJ1-5; TRBD1 matches at 10 bases. The CDR3 sequence is 16 residues long. Trimming cost V 0 bases and J 2 bases; bases outside gene matches: 2. Germline CDR1 is SGHRS and CDR2 is YFSETQ. CDR3 nucleotides: TGCGCCAGCAGCTTGGATGGACAGGGGGGCAATCAGCCCCAGCATTTT. The encoded protein is CASSLDGQGGNQPQHF.

The CDR3 DNA sequence: TGTGCCACCAGCAGAGGGGATGGGGGGAACACTGAAGCTTTCTTT. It specifies CATSRGDGGNTEAFF. V usage is TRBV15 and J usage is TRBJ1-1, with a weak D call TRBD1 (5 bases). The CDR3 totals 15 residues. Germline CDR1 LNHNV, CDR2 YYDKDF (reference sequence). The V gene lost 1 base and the J gene lost 1 base, with 10 bases spanning the gap.

The chain links TRBV5-1 to TRBJ2-7; D unclear. The CDR3 spans 14 residues. Germline V lookup: CDR1 SGHRS, CDR2 YFSETQ. V was trimmed by 1 base and J by 6 bases, leaving 14 bases between them. The CDR3 reads CASSLLDSSAEQYF. The DNA for the CDR3 is TGCGCCAGCAGCTTGCTGGATTCAAGCGCCGAGCAGTACTTC.

This chain uses TRBV5-1 with TRBJ2-2; 15 positions agree with TRBD2. Germline CDR1 reads SGHRS; CDR2 reads YFSETQ. V lost 4 bases to trimming and J lost 1 base; unmatched junction nucleotides: 5. This CDR3 has 18 residues. The chain's CDR3 is CASSTGLAGGQNTGELFF. As DNA, the CDR3 is TGCGCCAGCAGCACGGGACTAGCGGGAGGACAGAACACCGGGGAGCTGTTTTTT.